This TCR beta chain was sequenced for a study of blood T cell repertoires in COVID-19. Study-wide context: T cells, B-cell-depleted T cells, or PBMCs provided the cDNA or gDNA that served as material.

Patients of the Seattle cohort, enrolled during active infection, were followed longitudinally. Per the authors' pipeline: Reference gene primer amplification gave nucleated cell count estimates. Libraries were prepared by immunoSEQ multiplex PCR; TCRdb keeps only in-frame clonotypes and omits some of them. The V and J calls and clone size are taken from that table; D and trimming were inferred from the DNA. The sample holds over 250,000 clones, 75% to 95% seen once. The CDR3 is 17 amino acids. Germline CDR1 reads SGHRS; CDR2 reads YFSETQ. After removal of 4 bases from V and 5 bases from J, the junction contained 12 bases not matched to a gene.

This clonotype was obtained from a person aged 18 to 30 with COVID-19, enrolled during active disease. The source material was peripheral blood. V is TRBV5-1 and J is TRBJ2-5, with 12 bases that match TRBD2. In nucleotides, the CDR3 is TGCGCCAGCAGCATTACTCTCGGGACTAGCGGGCGGGAGACCCAGTACTTC. The encoded protein is CASSITLGTSGRETQYF.